Shown below are 31 T cell receptor beta chains from a single sample sequenced in a study of cytomegalovirus exposure and HLA in healthy donors (dated by TCRdb to the late 2010s). The library was built by means of the immunoSEQ multiplex PCR assay. Imported from immuneACCESS, the table was reduced by TCRdb to in-frame sequences with V and J called. These copies leave out some clones; in studies compared against another copy, an unresolved V gene accounts for under half, and the cause of the remainder is not known. The sample table shows 100,000 to 150,000 clones, and about 90% are seen once. The top ten clones comprise around 1.9% of the sample. What was sequenced was PBMCs. These receptors all come from a young woman in good health and CMV-seronegative.

The sample holds a few counts of this clone. The chain carries TRBV9 and TRBJ1-2; D unresolved. CDR1 is SGDLS and CDR2 is YYNGEE in the germline V gene. V was clipped by 6 bases and J by 7 bases, with 19 bases between them. The CDR3 has 14 amino acids. The DNA of the CDR3 is TGTGCCAGCACCGTTGGGCAGTCAAAAAGTGGCTACACCTTC. The encoded protein is CASTVGQSKSGYTF.

The chain uses TRBV4-2 and TRBJ1-1; no clear D. V lost 3 bases to trimming and J lost 1 base, with 9 bases between them. This CDR3 spans 14 amino acids. CDR1 and CDR2 from the germline V gene are LGHNA and YNFKEQ. The CDR3 DNA follows: TGTGCCAGCAGCCACGGAGGACGGAACACTGAAGCTTTCTTT. It encodes CASSHGGRNTEAFF.

With respect to this clone: At one boundary the junction diverges from the germline segment, which might be a read error. The chain has TRBV6-5 and TRBJ2-7, with D unresolved. The CDR3 has 11 residues. Looked up from germline, CDR1 is MNHEY and CDR2 is SVGAGI. The CDR3 region has the DNA TGTGCCAGCAGTCACTCCTACGAGCAGTACTTC. It translates to CASSHSYEQYF.

V usage is TRBV10-3 and J usage is TRBJ2-1; D may be TRBD2 (6 bases). With 7 bases removed from V and 3 bases from J, the gap between germline ends came to 16 bases. This CDR3 has 15 residues. Germline loops: CDR1 ENHRY, CDR2 SYGVKD. The CDR3 is CAINSLASLYNEQFF. DNA of the CDR3: TGTGCCATCAATTCCCTAGCGTCCCTCTACAATGAGCAGTTCTTC.

The chain is built from TRBV18 and TRBJ2-5, with 9 bases aligning to TRBD2. V dropped 3 bases and J dropped 4; count of bases not matched to a gene: 3. The CDR3 covers 14 residues. Germline loops: CDR1 KGHSH, CDR2 LQKENI. CDR3 coding DNA: TGTGCCAGCTCACCGGGAGCGGGGGGAGAGACCCAGTACTTC. Protein product: CASSPGAGGETQYF.

The CDR3 spells CASSQGLRAGYEQYF. CDR3 nucleotides: TGCGCCAGCAGCCAAGGGCTCAGGGCAGGCTACGAGCAGTACTTC. V usage is TRBV4-1 and J usage is TRBJ2-7; D might be TRBD1 (5 bases). CDR1 and CDR2 from the germline V gene are MGHRA and YSYEKL. CDR3 size: 15 residues. Trimming took off 1 base at V and 3 bases at J, with 13 bases between the two ends.

The rearrangement links TRBV7-6 to TRBJ1-1; D is possibly TRBD1 (5 bases). From germline, CDR1 is SGHVS and CDR2 FNYEAQ. V shed 3 bases and J shed 5 bases, with 13 bases lying between them. The CDR3 is 14 amino acids. The CDR3 is CASSLGSRGTEAFF. CDR3 sequence (DNA): TGTGCCAGCAGCTTGGGCTCAAGGGGAACTGAAGCTTTCTTT.

This clone occurred once. The rearrangement joins TRBV9 to TRBJ2-3; 8 nucleotides align to TRBD2. CDR3 length: 17 residues. V shed 4 bases and J 3 bases; nucleotides not matched to a gene: 13. Germline V gives CDR1 SGDLS, CDR2 YYNGEE. DNA of the CDR3: TGTGCCAGCAGCTCGCGTCCTATAGCGGGATCTACAGATACGCAGTATTTT. Translation gives CASSSRPIAGSTDTQYF.

V usage is TRBV7-6 and J usage is TRBJ2-7; 8 nucleotides match TRBD2. CDR1 and CDR2 (germline): SGHVS, FNYEAQ. The CDR3 has 15 residues. V trimming: 2 bases; J trimming: 4 bases; junction bases outside the gene matches: 7. CDR3 in DNA: TGTGCCAGCAGCTTAATCTTAGCGGGGCGGTACGAGCAGTACTTC. Translated: CASSLILAGRYEQYF. The complete variable domain, with remaining parts taken from reference TRBV7-6 and TRBJ2-7, reads GAGVSQSPRYKVTKRGQDVALRCDPISGHVSLYWYRQALGQGPEFLTYFNYEAQQDKSGLPNDRFSAERPEGSISTLTIQRTEQRDSAMYRCASSLILAGRYEQYFGPGTRLTVT.

This clone was seen just once. The chain combines TRBV14 with TRBJ2-6; tentatively, D is TRBD1 (6 bases). The V and J ends lost 2 bases and 2 bases respectively, with 16 bases between them. This CDR3 spans 18 amino acids. Germline lookup yields CDR1 SGHDN and CDR2 FVKESK. In nucleotides, the CDR3 is TGTGCCAGCAGCCAATGGGGGCTAGGAGCACCTGGGGCCAACGTCCTGACTTTC. Amino acids: CASSQWGLGAPGANVLTF.

In the case of this clone: Other DNA sequences in the same sample also yield this CDR3. Here the CDR3 reads CASSIGTVYSNQPQHF. CDR3 coding DNA: TGTGCCAGTAGTATCGGGACAGTTTATAGCAATCAGCCCCAGCATTTT. The chain carries TRBV19 and TRBJ1-5, with 7 nucleotides matching TRBD1. Germline CDR1 is LNHDA and CDR2 is SQIVND (reference sequence). With V trimmed by 3 bases and J by 0 bases, 5 bases remained unmatched. The CDR3 is 16 residues long.

The table lists this clone with a count of one. J is TRBJ2-1 and V is TRBV15; D perhaps matches TRBD2 (6 bases). Germline V gives CDR1 LNHNV, CDR2 YYDKDF (reference sequence). Trimming removed 8 bases at V and 3 bases at J, with 14 bases between. There are 14 residues in the CDR3. The CDR3 spells CATAREQVYNEQFF. In DNA form, the CDR3 reads TGTGCCACCGCACGGGAGCAGGTCTACAATGAGCAGTTCTTC.

The J gene is TRBJ1-5, the V gene TRBV7-8, with D hard to call. The V end was cut by 5 bases, the J end by 0 bases, with 14 bases between. CDR1 and CDR2 (germline): SGHVS, FQNEAQ. There are 16 residues in the CDR3. The CDR3 DNA follows: TGTGCCAGCAGCCCCCAGGCCGACATTAGCAATCAGCCCCAGCATTTT. Translation: CASSPQADISNQPQHF.

The chain recombines TRBV6-4 with TRBJ2-2; 8 nucleotides align to TRBD2. The CDR3 covers 14 residues. Germline V gene lookup returns CDR1 MRHNA and CDR2 SNTAGT. The J segment lost 5 bases and the V segment lost 1 base, leaving 0 bases of the junction unmatched. CDR3 sequence: CASSDLAGTGELFF. The CDR3 coding sequence is TGTGCCAGCAGTGACTTAGCGGGAACCGGGGAGCTGTTTTTT.

The J gene is TRBJ2-7, the V gene TRBV11-2, with 9 bases identical to TRBD1. CDR3 length: 15 amino acids. The ends lost 3 bases at V and 2 bases at J; junction bases unmatched: 5. Germline V CDR1 and CDR2: SGHAT, FQNNGV. The CDR3 coding sequence is TGTGCCAGCAGCTTTAGGGGGGACAGGGCCTACGAGCAGTACTTC. It is translated as CASSFRGDRAYEQYF.

The chain links TRBV5-1 to TRBJ2-5; 8 nucleotides match TRBD1. Germline trimming cut 0 bases from V and 2 bases from J; bases unmatched to any gene: 3. Germline V gene sequence: CDR1 SGHRS, CDR2 YFSETQ. The CDR3 spans 15 residues. The CDR3 DNA reads as TGCGCCAGCAGCTTGGAGGACAGGGCACAAGAGACCCAGTACTTC. It encodes CASSLEDRAQETQYF.

The chain is built from TRBV19 and TRBJ2-5; TRBD1 is a possible D gene (5 bases). Trimming removed 2 bases at V and 6 bases at J, with 22 bases between. Germline V lookup: CDR1 LNHDA, CDR2 SQIVND (reference sequence). This CDR3 comprises 17 residues. DNA of the CDR3: TGTGCCAGTAGTATACGAGGCTCGGATAGGGGTAAAAAGACCCAGTACTTC. Translated: CASSIRGSDRGKKTQYF.

The chain joins TRBV28 to TRBJ1-2, with D maybe TRBD1 (6 bases). This CDR3 has 15 residues. The ends were cut back, 4 bases at V and 0 bases at J, with 12 bases in the middle. Germline CDR1 reads MDHEN; CDR2 reads SYDVKM. CDR3 nucleotides: TGTGCCAGCAGTTCGACAGGTTCAGCTAACTATGGCTACACCTTC. It specifies CASSSTGSANYGYTF.

This CDR3 is CASSPGQGSYNEQFF. The CDR3 DNA reads TGCGCCAGCAGCCCCGGACAGGGAAGTTACAATGAGCAGTTCTTC. The J gene is TRBJ2-1, the V gene TRBV5-1; 8 bases fit TRBD1. From germline, CDR1 is SGHRS and CDR2 YFSETQ. The CDR3 covers 15 residues. V lost 4 bases, J lost 4 bases, and 7 bases stayed unmatched.

CDR3 DNA sequence: TGTGCCAGCAGCGTAGGTAGCGGGACTACCTACGAGCAGTACTTC. Amino acid sequence: CASSVGSGTTYEQYF. The rearrangement links TRBV9 to TRBJ2-7, with 8 bases that match TRBD2. Germline lookup yields CDR1 SGDLS and CDR2 YYNGEE. The CDR3 covers 15 residues. The J segment lost 2 bases and the V segment lost 0 bases, leaving 4 bases of the junction unmatched.

This chain links TRBV28 with TRBJ1-5, with D maybe TRBD1 (5 bases). V shed 8 bases and J shed 0 bases, with 14 bases lying between them. CDR1 MDHEN and CDR2 SYDVKM come from the germline V gene. The CDR3 runs 15 residues. CDR3 nucleotide sequence: TGTGCCAGCGGGCAGACAGCGTATAGCAATCAGCCCCAGCATTTT. It translates to CASGQTAYSNQPQHF. The whole variable domain, filled in from reference TRBV28 and TRBJ1-5, reads DVKVTQSSRYLVKRTGEKVFLECVQDMDHENMFWYRQDPGLGLRLIYFSYDVKMKEKGDIPEGYSVSREKKERFSLILESASTNQTSMYLCASGQTAYSNQPQHFGDGTRLSIL.

This rearrangement joins TRBV25-1 to TRBJ2-3; 8 bases match TRBD1. Unmatched junction bases numbered 4, after V lost 2 bases and J lost 9 bases. CDR1 is MGHDK and CDR2 is SYGVNS in the germline V gene. This CDR3 comprises 13 residues. CDR3 amino acids: CASSEIGQGTQYF. The CDR3 nucleotides read TGTGCCAGCAGTGAAATAGGACAGGGAACGCAGTATTTT.

V is TRBV9 and J is TRBJ2-5; D not certain. The V end was cut by 4 bases, the J end by 5 bases, with 21 bases between. CDR1 and CDR2 (germline): SGDLS, YYNGEE. CDR3 size: 16 residues. CDR3 bases: TGTGCCAGCAGCCCCACCCGGGTGGGTTCGGGTGAGACCCAGTACTTC. This encodes CASSPTRVGSGETQYF.

This rearrangement joins TRBV5-1 to TRBJ2-5, with D possibly TRBD2 on 6 matching bases. The DNA end lines up better with TRBJ2-7; the J call may be wrong. Germline lookup yields CDR1 SGHRS and CDR2 YFSETQ. CDR3 length: 14 residues. The CDR3 region has the DNA TGCGCCAGCAGCTTGGGGGACTCACCCTACGAGCAGTACTTC. Translation gives CASSLGDSPYEQYF.

This sequence joins TRBV29-1 and TRBJ1-2; D perhaps matches TRBD1 (6 bases). Germline CDR1 reads SQVTM; CDR2 reads ANQGSEA. The length of the CDR3 is 14 residues. The V end was cut by 3 bases, the J end by 7 bases, with 18 bases between. The CDR3 DNA reads as TGCAGCGTTGACGACGGGACCGGGGGGCTTGGCTACACCTTC. Its protein product is CSVDDGTGGLGYTF.

V is TRBV6-5 and J is TRBJ2-1; D might be TRBD2 (7 bases). Trimming pared 2 bases from V and 8 bases from J, leaving 16 bases between. This CDR3 region has 15 residues. From germline, CDR1 is MNHEY and CDR2 SVGAGI. The CDR3: CASSYGGAAEDEQFF. CDR3 in DNA: TGTGCCAGCAGTTACGGGGGGGCTGCAGAGGATGAGCAGTTCTTC.

This sequence joins TRBV7-2 and TRBJ2-3; 9 bases agree with TRBD1. From germline, CDR1 is SGHTA and CDR2 FQGNSA. V lost 1 base and J lost 1; bases outside the gene matches: 3. This CDR3 comprises 16 residues. The CDR3 sequence: CASSLGRTGGTDTQYF. In nucleotides, the CDR3 is TGTGCCAGCAGCTTAGGCCGGACAGGGGGCACAGATACGCAGTATTTT.

The chain employs TRBV7-8 and TRBJ2-1, with TRBD2 identical over 11 bases. From germline, CDR1 is SGHVS and CDR2 FQNEAQ. V shed 1 base, J shed 7 bases, and the junction held 6 bases outside the gene matches. The CDR3 extends over 16 amino acids. Here the CDR3 DNA reads TGTGCCAGCAGCTTAGTGACTAGCGGGATAGGGAATGAGCAGTTCTTC. It codes for CASSLVTSGIGNEQFF.

This rearrangement joins TRBV28 to TRBJ2-7, with 14 positions matching TRBD2. V lost 5 bases and J lost 1; bases outside the gene matches: 4. Looked up from germline, CDR1 is MDHEN and CDR2 is SYDVKM. The CDR3 loop spans 16 amino acids. The CDR3, as DNA: TGTGCCAGCAGTGCCGGGACTAGCGGGAGATCCTACGAGCAGTACTTC. Encoded protein: CASSAGTSGRSYEQYF. Full variable domain (missing parts from reference TRBV28 and TRBJ2-7): DVKVTQSSRYLVKRTGEKVFLECVQDMDHENMFWYRQDPGLGLRLIYFSYDVKMKEKGDIPEGYSVSREKKERFSLILESASTNQTSMYLCASSAGTSGRSYEQYFGPGTRLTVT.

The chain is built from TRBV7-2 and TRBJ2-7; D gene ambiguous. Trimming took 4 bases from V and 1 from J, leaving 11 bases between them. Germline-derived CDR1 and CDR2 are SGHTA and FQGNSA. CDR3 length: 14 amino acids. The CDR3 region is CASSSPSRSYEQYF. DNA for the CDR3: TGTGCCAGCAGCTCCCCCAGCAGGTCCTACGAGCAGTACTTC.

This chain connects TRBV28 to TRBJ1-1; tentative D call: TRBD1 (6 bases). Trimming took off 2 bases at V and 1 base at J, with 8 bases between the two ends. Germline V gives CDR1 MDHEN, CDR2 SYDVKM. The CDR3 length is 14 residues. CDR3 sequence: CASSLVDRNTEAFF. The DNA for the CDR3 is TGTGCCAGCAGTTTAGTGGACAGGAACACTGAAGCTTTCTTT.